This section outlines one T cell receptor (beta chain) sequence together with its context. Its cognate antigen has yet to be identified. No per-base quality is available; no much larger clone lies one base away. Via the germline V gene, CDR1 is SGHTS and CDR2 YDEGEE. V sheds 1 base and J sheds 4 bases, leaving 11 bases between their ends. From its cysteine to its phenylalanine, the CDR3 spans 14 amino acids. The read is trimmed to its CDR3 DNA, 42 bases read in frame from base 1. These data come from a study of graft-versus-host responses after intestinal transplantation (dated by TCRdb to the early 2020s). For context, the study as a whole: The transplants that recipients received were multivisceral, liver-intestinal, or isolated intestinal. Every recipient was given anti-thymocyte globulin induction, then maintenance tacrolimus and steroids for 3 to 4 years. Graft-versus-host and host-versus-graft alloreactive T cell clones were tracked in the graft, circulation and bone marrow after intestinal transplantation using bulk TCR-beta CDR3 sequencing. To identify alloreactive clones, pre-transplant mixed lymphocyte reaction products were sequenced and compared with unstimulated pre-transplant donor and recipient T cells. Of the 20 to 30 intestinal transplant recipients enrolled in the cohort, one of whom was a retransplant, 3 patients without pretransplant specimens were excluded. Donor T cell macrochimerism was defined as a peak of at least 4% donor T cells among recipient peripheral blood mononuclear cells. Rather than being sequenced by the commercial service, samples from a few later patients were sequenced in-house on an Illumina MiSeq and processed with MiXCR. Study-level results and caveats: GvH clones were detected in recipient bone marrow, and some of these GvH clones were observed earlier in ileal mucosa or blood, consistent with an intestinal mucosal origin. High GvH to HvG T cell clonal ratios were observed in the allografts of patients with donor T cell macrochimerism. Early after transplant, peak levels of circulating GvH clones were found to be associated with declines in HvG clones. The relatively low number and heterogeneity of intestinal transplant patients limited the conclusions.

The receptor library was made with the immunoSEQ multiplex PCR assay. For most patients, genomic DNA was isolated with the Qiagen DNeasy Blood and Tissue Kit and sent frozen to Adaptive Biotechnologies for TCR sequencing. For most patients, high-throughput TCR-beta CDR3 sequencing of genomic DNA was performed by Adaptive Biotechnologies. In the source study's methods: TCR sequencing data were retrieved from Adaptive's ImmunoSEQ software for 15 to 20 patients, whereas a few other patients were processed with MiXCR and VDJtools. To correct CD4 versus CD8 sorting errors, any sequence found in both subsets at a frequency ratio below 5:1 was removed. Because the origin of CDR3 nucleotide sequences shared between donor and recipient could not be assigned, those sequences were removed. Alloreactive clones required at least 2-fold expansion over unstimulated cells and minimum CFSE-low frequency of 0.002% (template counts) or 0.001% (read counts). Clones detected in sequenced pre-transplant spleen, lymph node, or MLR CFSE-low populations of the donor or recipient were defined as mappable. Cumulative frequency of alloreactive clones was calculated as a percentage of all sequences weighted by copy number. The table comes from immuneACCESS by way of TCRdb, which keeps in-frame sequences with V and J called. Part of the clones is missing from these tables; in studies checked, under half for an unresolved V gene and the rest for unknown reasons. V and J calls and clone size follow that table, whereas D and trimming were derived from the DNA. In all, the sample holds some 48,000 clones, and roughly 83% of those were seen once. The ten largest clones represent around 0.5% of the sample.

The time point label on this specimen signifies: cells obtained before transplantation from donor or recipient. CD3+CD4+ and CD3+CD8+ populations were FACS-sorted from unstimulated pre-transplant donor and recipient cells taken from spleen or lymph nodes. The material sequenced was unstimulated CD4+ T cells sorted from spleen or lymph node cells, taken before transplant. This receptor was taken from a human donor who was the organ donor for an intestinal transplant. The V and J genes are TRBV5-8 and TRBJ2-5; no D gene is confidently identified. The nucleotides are TGTGCCAGCAGCTTGACCCAGCAAGCAGAGACCCAGTACTTC. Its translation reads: CASSLTQQAETQYF. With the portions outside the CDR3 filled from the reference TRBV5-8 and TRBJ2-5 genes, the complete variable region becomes EAGVTQSPTHLIKTRGQQATLRCSPISGHTSVYWYQQALGLGLQFLLWYDEGEERNRGNFPPRFSGRQFPNYSSELNVNALELEDSALYLCASSLTQQAETQYFGPGTRLLVL.